This is a list of T cell receptor beta chains from one sample in a study of regulatory T cells in long-lasting Graves disease. TCRdb called the multiplex PCR reads again in MiXCR, with one record for every CDR3 protein. The sample shows about 440,000 distinct CDR3 sequences, about 15% of them seen only once. These same data were also listed under a study on T cells in Graves' hyperthyroidism and ophthalmopathy.

This specimen was peripheral blood mononuclear cells (PBMCs), taken at new diagnosis, from a patient treated with antithyroid drugs. The source is a woman in her twenties or thirties with Graves disease. CDR3s include the opening cysteine and the closing phenylalanine or tryptophan. Each record gives: CDR3 DNA, CDR3 protein, V gene, D gene, clone size, J gene. The D gene is left open where the match is weak. Clone size is stated in some rows and not others, as once, few, many or a class when expanded.

CDR3 DNA: TGTGCCAGCACCGAAGTTGGCTACGAGCAGTACTTC
CDR3 protein: CASTEVGYEQYF
V gene: TRBV6-1
D gene: .
clone size: many
J gene: TRBJ2-7

CDR3 DNA: TGTGCCACCCGGGGAGGCACCAACACTGAAGCTTTCTTT
CDR3 protein: CATRGGTNTEAFF
V gene: TRBV12-3/TRBV12-4
D gene: .
clone size: .
J gene: TRBJ1-1

CDR3 DNA: TGTGCCAGTCAGACGAGCGGGAGGGCCACCGGGGAGCTGTTTTTT
CDR3 protein: CASQTSGRATGELFF
V gene: TRBV9
D gene: TRBD2
clone size: .
J gene: TRBJ2-2

CDR3 DNA: TGTGCCAGCAGCTTTTTACGGGACAGGGGTTCGCTCGAGCAGTACTTC
CDR3 protein: CASSFLRDRGSLEQYF
V gene: TRBV5-5
D gene: TRBD1
clone size: .
J gene: TRBJ2-7

CDR3 DNA: TGCAGTGCTAGAGATATGAATTCCGGGGAGCTGTTTTTT
CDR3 protein: CSARDMNSGELFF
V gene: TRBV20-1
D gene: .
clone size: few
J gene: TRBJ2-2

CDR3 DNA: TGTGCCAGCAGTCATGACAGGATCCGGAGCTATGGCTACACCTTC
CDR3 protein: CASSHDRIRSYGYTF
V gene: TRBV27
D gene: .
clone size: many
J gene: TRBJ1-2

CDR3 DNA: TGTGCCTGGCAAAGTACGTCGGCGACAGATACGCAGTATTTT
CDR3 protein: CAWQSTSATDTQYF
V gene: TRBV30
D gene: .
clone size: .
J gene: TRBJ2-3

CDR3 DNA: TGTGCCAGCAGTGAAGAGTTCAACAAATCCTATGGCTACACCTTC
CDR3 protein: CASSEEFNKSYGYTF
V gene: TRBV2
D gene: .
clone size: many
J gene: TRBJ1-2

CDR3 DNA: TGCAGTGCTAGAGATGGACAGGCCGCCTTTAACTATGGCTACACCTTC
CDR3 protein: CSARDGQAAFNYGYTF
V gene: TRBV20-1
D gene: TRBD1
clone size: few
J gene: TRBJ1-2

CDR3 DNA: TGCGCCAGCAGCTTCGCGAGCGAGGTCTCTGGGGCCAACGTCCTGACTTTC
CDR3 protein: CASSFASEVSGANVLTF
V gene: TRBV5-1
D gene: .
clone size: few
J gene: TRBJ2-6

CDR3 DNA: TGTGCCAGCGGCTTAGACTCCGGCGGTAGCAATCAGCCCCAGCATTTT
CDR3 protein: CASGLDSGGSNQPQHF
V gene: TRBV7-8
D gene: .
clone size: few
J gene: TRBJ1-5

CDR3 DNA: TGCGCCAGCCGGGTCGGGCTAGCGGCTCCCTACGAGCAGTACTTC
CDR3 protein: CASRVGLAAPYEQYF
V gene: TRBV5-1
D gene: TRBD2
clone size: many
J gene: TRBJ2-7

CDR3 DNA: TGTGCCTTAAAATGGGATACGCAGTATTTT
CDR3 protein: CALKWDTQYF
V gene: TRBV30
D gene: .
clone size: many
J gene: TRBJ2-3

CDR3 DNA: TGTGCCAGCACCAAGAACACTGAAGCTTTCTTT
CDR3 protein: CASTKNTEAFF
V gene: TRBV6-1
D gene: .
clone size: many
J gene: TRBJ1-1

CDR3 DNA: TGTGCCAGCAGCCCGACAGGGGGCCTCGGCGGAGGCTACACCTTC
CDR3 protein: CASSPTGGLGGGYTF
V gene: TRBV12-3/TRBV12-4
D gene: TRBD1
clone size: few
J gene: TRBJ1-2

CDR3 DNA: TGTGCCAGCGGGCGAAATTACAATGAGCAGTTCTTC
CDR3 protein: CASGRNYNEQFF
V gene: TRBV6-1
D gene: .
clone size: many
J gene: TRBJ2-1

CDR3 DNA: TGCGCCAGCAGGTTAAGAGGGACCGGGGAGCTGTTTTTT
CDR3 protein: CASRLRGTGELFF
V gene: TRBV4-1
D gene: .
clone size: few
J gene: TRBJ2-2

CDR3 DNA: TGCAGTGCCACTGAGTGGGGCGGACTAGCGGGAGAAGAGACCCAGTACTTC
CDR3 protein: CSATEWGGLAGEETQYF
V gene: TRBV20-1
D gene: TRBD2
clone size: .
J gene: TRBJ2-5

CDR3 DNA: TGCGCCAGCAGCCAAGAGAAGGGGTGGGGGAACACTGAAGCTTTCTTT
CDR3 protein: CASSQEKGWGNTEAFF
V gene: TRBV4-1
D gene: .
clone size: few
J gene: TRBJ1-1

CDR3 DNA: TGTGCCAGCAGTGACCCGACAGGGGCTAATGAAAAACTGTTTTTT
CDR3 protein: CASSDPTGANEKLFF
V gene: TRBV6-2/TRBV6-3
D gene: TRBD1
clone size: .
J gene: TRBJ1-4

CDR3 DNA: TGTGCCAGCAGTGATGAGGACAGTCCTTACTATGGCTACACCTTC
CDR3 protein: CASSDEDSPYYGYTF
V gene: TRBV25-1
D gene: .
clone size: .
J gene: TRBJ1-2

CDR3 DNA: TGTGCCAGCAGCCAAGTCGGGCGGGAGGTATTCTACGAGCAGTACTTC
CDR3 protein: CASSQVGREVFYEQYF
V gene: TRBV4-2
D gene: TRBD2
clone size: few
J gene: TRBJ2-7

CDR3 DNA: TGTGCCAGCAGTTTACCTCCCTACAGGGGGCTTAGATACGAGCAGTACTTC
CDR3 protein: CASSLPPYRGLRYEQYF
V gene: TRBV28
D gene: TRBD1
clone size: .
J gene: TRBJ2-7

CDR3 DNA: TGCAGTGCTAGGGAGAGATTATACACTGAAGCTTTCTTT
CDR3 protein: CSARERLYTEAFF
V gene: TRBV20-1
D gene: .
clone size: .
J gene: TRBJ1-1

CDR3 DNA: TGTGCCAGCAGCCAAGAAGAGGGGAGGCCCCAGCATTTT
CDR3 protein: CASSQEEGRPQHF
V gene: TRBV3-1
D gene: .
clone size: many
J gene: TRBJ1-5

CDR3 DNA: TGTGCCAGCAGTAATCAGGGGGCGATGCGTAACACTGAAGCTTTCTTT
CDR3 protein: CASSNQGAMRNTEAFF
V gene: TRBV6-4
D gene: TRBD1
clone size: .
J gene: TRBJ1-1

CDR3 DNA: TGTGCCAGCAGTAGAGGGGACAGTAGCAATCAGCCCCAGCATTTT
CDR3 protein: CASSRGDSSNQPQHF
V gene: TRBV2
D gene: TRBD1
clone size: many
J gene: TRBJ1-5

CDR3 DNA: TGTGCCAGCAGCCGACCTAACGGGAGGTCCTACAATGAGCAGTTCTTC
CDR3 protein: CASSRPNGRSYNEQFF
V gene: TRBV3-1
D gene: TRBD2
clone size: few
J gene: TRBJ2-1

CDR3 DNA: TGCAGTGCTAGATTTGGACGGGGCTCCTACAATGAGCAGTTCTTC
CDR3 protein: CSARFGRGSYNEQFF
V gene: TRBV20-1
D gene: .
clone size: many
J gene: TRBJ2-1